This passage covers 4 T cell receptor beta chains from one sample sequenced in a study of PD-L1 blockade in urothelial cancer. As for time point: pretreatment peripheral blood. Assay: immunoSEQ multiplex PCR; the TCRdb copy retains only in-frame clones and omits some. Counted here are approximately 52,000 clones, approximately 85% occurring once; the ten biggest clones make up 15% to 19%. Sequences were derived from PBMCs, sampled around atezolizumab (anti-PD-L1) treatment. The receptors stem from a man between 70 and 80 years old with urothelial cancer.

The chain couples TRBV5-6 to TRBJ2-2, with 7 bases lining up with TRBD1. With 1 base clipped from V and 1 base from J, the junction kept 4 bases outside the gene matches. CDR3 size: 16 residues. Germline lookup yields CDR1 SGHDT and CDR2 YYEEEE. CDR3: CASSLFDRENTGELFF. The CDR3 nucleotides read TGTGCCAGCAGCTTGTTTGACAGGGAGAACACCGGGGAGCTGTTTTTT.

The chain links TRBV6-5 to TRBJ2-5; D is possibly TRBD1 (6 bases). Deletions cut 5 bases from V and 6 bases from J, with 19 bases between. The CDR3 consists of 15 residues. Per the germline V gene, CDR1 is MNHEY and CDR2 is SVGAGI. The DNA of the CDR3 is TGTGCCAGCAGTCTCTACAGGGATGGTGGGCAGACCCAGTACTTC. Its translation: CASSLYRDGGQTQYF.

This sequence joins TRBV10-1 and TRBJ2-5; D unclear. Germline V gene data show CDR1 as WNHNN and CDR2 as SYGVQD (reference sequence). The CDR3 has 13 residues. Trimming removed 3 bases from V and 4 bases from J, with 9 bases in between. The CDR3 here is CASSDQRGETQYF. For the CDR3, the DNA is TGCGCCAGCAGTGACCAGCGCGGAGAGACCCAGTACTTC.

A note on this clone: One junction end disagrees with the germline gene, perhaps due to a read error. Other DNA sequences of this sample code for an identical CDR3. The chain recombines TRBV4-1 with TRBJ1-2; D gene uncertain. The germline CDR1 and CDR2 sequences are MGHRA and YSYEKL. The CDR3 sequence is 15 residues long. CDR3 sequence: CASSQWEDGVDGYTF. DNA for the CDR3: TGCGCCAGCAGCCAGTGGGAGGACGGAGTAGATGGCTACACTTTC.